What follows describes a single T cell receptor beta chain. Its antigen is not identified. No ophthalmopathy progression within 18 months constituted stable Graves' hyperthyroidism. Newly diagnosed patients aged 18 to 65 had hyperthyroidism of under 2 months' duration. These data belong to a study of T cells in Graves' hyperthyroidism and ophthalmopathy. Notes on the study in general: Most thyroid clonotypes with frequency above 0.001 were detected in blood. Ophthalmopathy stood apart from stable hyperthyroidism in a 13 V-J model.

The length of the CDR3 is 14 residues. Trimming shortened V by 3 bases and J by 10 bases, and 19 bases separated the two germline ends. Per germline, CDR1 SGDLS and CDR2 YYNGEE. Amplification of TCR beta CDR3 regions was performed using RNA transcripts as template. First-round RT-PCR targeting the TCR CDR3 was performed with the HTBI primer set. Each CDR3 protein is one row after TCRdb ran MiXCR on the multiplex PCR reads. The repertoire holds a few hundred thousand distinct CDR3 sequences, with about 15% as singletons. This TCR was sampled from a woman under 40 with Graves' hyperthyroidism. The rearrangement joins TRBV9 to TRBJ2-5; D gene uncertain. The material sequenced was blood. The CDR3 sequence is CASSERAVMGIQYF. CDR3 coding DNA: TGTGCCAGCAGCGAACGGGCGGTAATGGGGATCCAGTACTTC.